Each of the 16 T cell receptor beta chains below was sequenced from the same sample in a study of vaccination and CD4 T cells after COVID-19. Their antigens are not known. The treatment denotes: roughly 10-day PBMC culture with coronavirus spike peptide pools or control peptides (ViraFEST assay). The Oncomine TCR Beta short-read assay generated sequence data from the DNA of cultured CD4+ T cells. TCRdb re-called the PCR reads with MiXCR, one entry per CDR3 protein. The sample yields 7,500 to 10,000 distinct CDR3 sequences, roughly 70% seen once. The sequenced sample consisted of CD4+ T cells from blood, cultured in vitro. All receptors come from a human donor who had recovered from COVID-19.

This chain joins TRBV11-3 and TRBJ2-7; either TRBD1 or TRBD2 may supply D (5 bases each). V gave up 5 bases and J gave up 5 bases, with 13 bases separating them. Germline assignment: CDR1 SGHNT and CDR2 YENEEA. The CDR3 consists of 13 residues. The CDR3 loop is CASSHRDPNEQYF. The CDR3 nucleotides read TGTGCCAGCAGCCATAGGGACCCGAACGAGCAGTACTTC.

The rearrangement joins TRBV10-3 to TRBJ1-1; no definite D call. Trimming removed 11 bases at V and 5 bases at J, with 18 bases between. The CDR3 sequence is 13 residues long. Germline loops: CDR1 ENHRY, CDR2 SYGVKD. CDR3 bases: TGTGCCGCCCGTCGTCCGGGAGGGACTGAAGCTTTCTTT. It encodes CAARRPGGTEAFF.

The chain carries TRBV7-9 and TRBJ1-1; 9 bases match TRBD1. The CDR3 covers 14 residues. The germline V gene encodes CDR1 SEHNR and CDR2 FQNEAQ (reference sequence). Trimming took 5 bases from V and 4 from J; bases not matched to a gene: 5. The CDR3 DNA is TGTGCCAGCAGCAAGGGACAGGGAAGCACTGAAGCTTTCTTT. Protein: CASSKGQGSTEAFF. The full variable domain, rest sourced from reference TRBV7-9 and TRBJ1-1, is DTGVSQNPRHKITKRGQNVTFRCDPISEHNRLYWYRQTLGQGPEFLTYFQNEAQLEKSRLLSDRFSAERPKGSFSTLEIQRTEQGDSAMYLCASSKGQGSTEAFFGQGTRLTVV.

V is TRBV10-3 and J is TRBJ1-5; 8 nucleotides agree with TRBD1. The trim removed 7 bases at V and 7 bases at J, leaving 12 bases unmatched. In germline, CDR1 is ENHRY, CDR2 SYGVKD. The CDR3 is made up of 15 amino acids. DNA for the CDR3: TGTGCCATCACCATAGACAGGGGTGTGTTACAGCCCCAGCATTTT. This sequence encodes CAITIDRGVLQPQHF.

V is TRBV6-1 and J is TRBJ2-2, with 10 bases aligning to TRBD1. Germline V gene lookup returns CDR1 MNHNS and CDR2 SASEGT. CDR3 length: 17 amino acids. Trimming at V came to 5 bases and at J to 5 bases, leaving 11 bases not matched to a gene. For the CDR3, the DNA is TGTGCCAGCAGTCGACGGCGGACAGGGGGTGAGACCGGGGAGCTGTTTTTT. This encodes CASSRRRTGGETGELFF.

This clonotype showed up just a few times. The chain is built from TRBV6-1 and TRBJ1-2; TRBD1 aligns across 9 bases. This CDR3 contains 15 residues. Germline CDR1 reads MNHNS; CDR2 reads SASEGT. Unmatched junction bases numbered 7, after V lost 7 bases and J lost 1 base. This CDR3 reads CASTPGTGLNYGYTF. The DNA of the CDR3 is TGTGCCAGCACTCCAGGGACAGGGCTTAACTATGGCTACACCTTC.

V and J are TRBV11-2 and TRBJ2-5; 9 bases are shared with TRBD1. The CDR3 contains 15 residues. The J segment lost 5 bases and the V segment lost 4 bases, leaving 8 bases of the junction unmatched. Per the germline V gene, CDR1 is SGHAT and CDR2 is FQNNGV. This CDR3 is CASSSFHRGQETQYF. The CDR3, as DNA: TGTGCCAGCAGCTCATTTCACAGGGGGCAGGAGACCCAGTACTTC.

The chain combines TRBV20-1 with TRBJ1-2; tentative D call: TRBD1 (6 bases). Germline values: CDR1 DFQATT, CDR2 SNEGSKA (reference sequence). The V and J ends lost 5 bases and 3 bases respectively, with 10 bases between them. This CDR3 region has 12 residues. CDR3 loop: CSAFRGDYGYTF. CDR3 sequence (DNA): TGCAGTGCTTTCAGGGGCGACTATGGCTACACCTTC.

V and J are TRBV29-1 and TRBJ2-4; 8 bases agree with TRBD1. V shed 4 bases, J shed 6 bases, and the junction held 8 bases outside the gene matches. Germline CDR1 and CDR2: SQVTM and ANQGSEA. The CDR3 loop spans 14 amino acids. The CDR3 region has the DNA TGCAGCGTTGTGGGCAGGGGGCTGGTAAACATTCAGTACTTC. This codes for CSVVGRGLVNIQYF.

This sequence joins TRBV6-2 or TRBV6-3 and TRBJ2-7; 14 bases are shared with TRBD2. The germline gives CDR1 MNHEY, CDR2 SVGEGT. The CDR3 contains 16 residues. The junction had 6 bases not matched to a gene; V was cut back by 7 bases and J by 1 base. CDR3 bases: TGTGCCAGCACCGGCGGGACTAGCGGGGGTTCCTACGAGCAGTACTTC. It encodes CASTGGTSGGSYEQYF.

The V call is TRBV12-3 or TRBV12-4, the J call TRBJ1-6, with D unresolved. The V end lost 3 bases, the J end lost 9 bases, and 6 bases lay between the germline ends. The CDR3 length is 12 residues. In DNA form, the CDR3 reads TGTGCCAGCAGTTTGCTGGTTTCACCCCTCCACTTT. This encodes CASSLLVSPLHF.

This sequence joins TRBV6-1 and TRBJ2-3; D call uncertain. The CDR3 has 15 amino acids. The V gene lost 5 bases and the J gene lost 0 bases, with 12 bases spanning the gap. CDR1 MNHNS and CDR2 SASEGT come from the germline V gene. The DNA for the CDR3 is TGTGCCAGCAGTCCGAATCATCCTAGCACAGATACGCAGTATTTT. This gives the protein CASSPNHPSTDTQYF.

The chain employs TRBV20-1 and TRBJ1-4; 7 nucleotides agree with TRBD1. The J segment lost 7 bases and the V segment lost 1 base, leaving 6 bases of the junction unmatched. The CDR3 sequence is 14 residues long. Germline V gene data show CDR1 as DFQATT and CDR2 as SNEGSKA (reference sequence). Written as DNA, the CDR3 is TGCAGTGCTAGAGCTGACAGGGTGGGTGAAAAACTGTTTTTT. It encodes CSARADRVGEKLFF.

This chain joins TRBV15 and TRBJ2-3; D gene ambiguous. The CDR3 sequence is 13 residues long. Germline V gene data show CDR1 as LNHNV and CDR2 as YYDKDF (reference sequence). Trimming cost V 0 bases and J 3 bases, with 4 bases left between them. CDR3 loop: CATSRDTTDTQYF. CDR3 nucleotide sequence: TGTGCCACCAGCAGAGATACTACAGATACGCAGTATTTT.

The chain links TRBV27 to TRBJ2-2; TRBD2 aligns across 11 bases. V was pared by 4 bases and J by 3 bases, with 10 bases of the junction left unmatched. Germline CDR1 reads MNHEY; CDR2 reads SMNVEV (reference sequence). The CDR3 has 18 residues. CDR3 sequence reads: CASSSRPGTSGYTGELFF. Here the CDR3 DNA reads TGTGCCAGCAGTTCGCGCCCAGGGACTAGCGGTTACACCGGGGAGCTGTTTTTT.

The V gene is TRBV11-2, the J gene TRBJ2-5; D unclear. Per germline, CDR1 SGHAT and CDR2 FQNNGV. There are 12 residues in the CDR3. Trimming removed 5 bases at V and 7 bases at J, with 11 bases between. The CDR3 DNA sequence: TGTGCCAGCAGCCCTGGTCCCGGGACCCAGTACTTC. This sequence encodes CASSPGPGTQYF.